This record looks at one T cell receptor beta chain sequence and its context. Its antigen is still unknown. No much larger clone exists at a distance of one base, and base qualities are not known. Library preparation employed the immunoSEQ multiplex PCR assay. Adaptive Biotechnologies carried out TCRB amplification, library preparation, sequencing and preliminary bioinformatics at Survey level resolution. For TCRB sequencing, genomic DNA from sorted cTfh populations was amplified by multiplex PCR. The original pipeline was this. Clonality was calculated in R as 1 minus normalized Shannon entropy, and the Gini index was calculated with the R package ineq. To get the overlap score, the summed counts of shared sequences were divided by the total counts of all sequences in both of the compared samples. Significance of shared clonotypes was assessed by Fisher's exact test, with a theoretical repertoire of 10^7 TCRB sequences assumed. TCRdb limited this immuneACCESS table to in-frame rearrangements with V and J called. A share of clones is missing; checked studies link under half to unresolved V genes, and the rest is unexplained. Clonal size and the V and J genes are those of that table, whereas D and trimming came from the DNA. The sample profile shows several thousand clones; approximately 87% of them were found once. The ten top clones hold 1.5% to 2% of the sample.

This sample stems from a study of follicular helper T cells after annual influenza vaccination (dated by TCRdb to about 2017). Regarding the study in general: Blood was collected on days 0, 7 and 28 after each seasonal influenza vaccination. Six subjects had multi-year samples: four covered two vaccination seasons and two covered three seasons. To study recall of cTfh clones, some subjects were followed through successive annual vaccinations in the 2013-2014, 2014-2015 and 2015-2016 seasons. The 2013-2014 samples were cryopreserved, while the 2015 samples were processed right after collection. One week after vaccination, a second recruited cohort of about eleven subjects (Table S1) displayed a similar ICOS+CD38+ cTfh response.

Per the publication, the time point label means: 2014-2015 season, 7 days after vaccination. TCRB sequencing was used to follow sorted CD4 subsets from the blood of adults before and after they were given the seasonal inactivated influenza vaccine (Fluvarix). To be eligible, subjects had to live in the community and must not have received influenza vaccine in the previous 6 months. Exclusions included influenza vaccine contraindications, substance abuse, HIV/AIDS, active malignancy, immunomodulatory medication and active illness such as respiratory infection. At each time point, about 35 to 110 mL of blood was collected. Non-naive CD4+CXCR5+PD-1+ cells were defined as circulating Tfh and were sorted into ICOS+CD38+ and ICOS-CD38- fractions. Either Ficoll-Paque PLUS or SepMate separation was used to isolate PBMC. Before DNA was extracted, the cell subsets were sorted from PBMC using a BD FACS Aria.

Broader findings and caveats from the paper: Day 7 ICOS+CD38+ clones were most often found later in ICOS-CD38- cTfh, suggesting that subset may serve as a memory reservoir. ICOS+CD38+ cTfh clonality correlated with the frequency of that population, and its change correlated with the change in circulating plasmablast frequency. Because only roughly 9-22% of the analyzed cells gave productive TCRB sequences, there was no way to sample rare clonotypes. Successive annual vaccinations recalled a recurring oligoclonal ICOS+CD38+ cTfh response that included tetramer and AIM influenza-specific clonotypes.

The receptor was isolated from an adult who received the influenza vaccine. The source was CXCR5+ CD38- circulating T follicular helper cells from blood, collected 7 days after influenza vaccination. In light of the paper, this sample's cell subset or site label describes: circulating Tfh, non-naive CD4+CXCR5+PD-1+ (ICOS+CD38+ or ICOS-CD38-).

The CDR3 reads CASSPGGHTEAFF. The sequenced DNA is TGTGCCAGCAGCCCGGGGGGCCACACTGAAGCTTTCTTT. The chain was built from TRBV11-2 and TRBJ1-1; TRBD1 is a weak D gene call, 6 bases matching. Counted from cysteine to phenylalanine, this CDR3 has 13 amino acids. Left in the record is the CDR3 DNA by itself, 39 bases read in frame from the first base. The germline ends are 10 bases apart after V is trimmed by 5 bases and J by 3 bases. The germline V gene supplies CDR1 SGHAT and CDR2 FQNNGV.